The 10 T cell receptor beta chains below all came from one sample that was sequenced in a study of identical twins. MiXCR was run by TCRdb on the 5' RACE reads, yielding one entry per CDR3 protein. The sample contains around 650,000 distinct CDR3 sequences, 7.1% of which appear only once. The data also belong to a second study, concerning yellow fever vaccine responses in identical twins.

Source material: PBMCs. These receptors all come from a woman between 18 and 29 years old in good health.

This clonotype was seen only a few times. V is TRBV11-1 and J is TRBJ1-3, with a possible D match to TRBD1 (6 bases). The CDR3 has 18 amino acids. Germline V CDR1 and CDR2: SGHAT, FQDESV (reference sequence). Deletions cut 7 bases from V and 8 bases from J, with 30 bases between. The CDR3 loop is CASTAMVGALTNRDTIYF. CDR3 bases: TGTGCCAGCACCGCGATGGTGGGGGCCCTCACAAACCGCGACACCATATATTTT.

This clonotype was seen a handful of times. The chain couples TRBV5-6 to TRBJ2-7; tentatively, D is TRBD1 or TRBD2 (5 bases each). This CDR3 has 15 amino acids. The V gene's germline CDR1 is SGHDT and CDR2 YYEEEE. The V and J ends lost 3 bases and 3 bases respectively, with 16 bases between them. DNA of the CDR3: TGTGCCAGCAGCTCCTACGAGGGGCAGATCTACGAGCAGTACGTC. Its translation: CASSSYEGQIYEQYV.

There are many counts of this clonotype. The gene calls are TRBV12-3 or TRBV12-4 and TRBJ1-3, with a weak D call TRBD1 (5 bases). Trimming cost V 5 bases and J 4 bases, with 9 bases left between them. The CDR3 consists of 13 residues. Here the CDR3 reads CASSRPGGNTIYF. CDR3 DNA sequence: TGTGCCAGCAGTCGACCAGGGGGAAACACCATATATTTT.

This clonotype has a handful of counts. This sequence joins TRBV2 and TRBJ1-2; the D is unclear. The germline CDR1 and CDR2 sequences are SNHLY and FYNNEI. This CDR3 comprises 12 residues. The ends were cut back, 3 bases at V and 7 bases at J, with 9 bases in the middle. The CDR3 DNA reads TGTGCCAGCAGTGACAGGCTAGTTGGCTACACCTTC. The encoded protein is CASSDRLVGYTF.

This clonotype was observed a few times. The chain joins TRBV5-5 to TRBJ1-4; D ambiguous. The CDR3 covers 16 residues. V was clipped by 4 bases and J by 4 bases, with 17 bases between them. CDR1 and CDR2 from the germline V gene are SGHKS and YYEKEE (reference sequence). CDR3 DNA: TGTGCCAGCAGCATACTGAGTGGGAGCTTTAATGAAAAACTGTTTTTT. It translates to CASSILSGSFNEKLFF.

The table lists this clonotype with many counts. The chain carries TRBV21-1 and TRBJ2-7; the table's TRBD1 call for D was not verified on the DNA. TRBV21-1 is annotated as a pseudogene. This CDR3 region has 14 residues. The chain's CDR3 is CASSFRDTSYEQYF. CDR3 in DNA: TGTGCCAGCAGCTTTCGGGACACCTCCTACGAGCAGTACTTC.

CDR3 DNA sequence: TGTGCCAGCAGCCAAGAATTGAGAACTTCGAGCACCGGGGAGCTGTTTTTT. Translated, it gives CASSQELRTSSTGELFF. This chain connects TRBV3-1 to TRBJ2-2; D not certain. Trimming removed 0 bases at V and 4 bases at J, with 15 bases between. CDR1 LGHDT and CDR2 YNNKEL come from the germline V gene (reference sequence). The CDR3 is 17 amino acids.

This clonotype has just a few counts. The chain employs TRBV6-5 and TRBJ2-2, with 10 bases lining up with TRBD2. Germline loops: CDR1 MNHEY, CDR2 SVGAGI. This CDR3 contains 19 residues. Losses at the gene ends were 4 bases for V and 2 bases for J; bases not matched to a gene: 13. The CDR3 region has the DNA TGTGCCAGCAGTTTAACAACACCGGGACTAGCGACAAACACCGGGGAGCTGTTTTTT. Protein: CASSLTTPGLATNTGELFF.

This sequence joins TRBV5-1 and TRBJ2-4; possible D gene TRBD1, 6 bases. Trimming pared 0 bases from V and 3 bases from J, leaving 7 bases between. CDR3 size: 14 residues. The germline CDR1 and CDR2 sequences are SGHRS and YFSETQ. The CDR3 DNA reads TGCGCCAGCAGCTTGGTACAGGGCAAAAACATTCAGTACTTC. Translating it yields CASSLVQGKNIQYF.

V and J are TRBV6-4 and TRBJ2-2; D ambiguous. Trimming left V 4 bases short and J 7 bases short, with 10 bases between. In germline, CDR1 is MRHNA, CDR2 SNTAGT. The CDR3 spans 13 residues. The CDR3 is CASSANDGGELFF. CDR3 nucleotides: TGTGCCAGCAGTGCCAACGACGGCGGGGAGCTGTTTTTT.